This T cell receptor beta chain was recovered during a study of blood T cells in healthy people across ages. General observations from the study: Any conclusive comparison of naive versus antigen-experienced cells was prevented by using unsorted PBMCs.

V dropped 4 bases and J dropped 0 bases, with 16 bases sitting between them. Germline V CDR1 and CDR2: SQVTM, ANQGSEA. The CDR3 runs 16 residues. For the second PCR, which ran for about 6 to 11 cycles, a sample-barcoded 5' primer and a J-beta primer mix were used. All samples yielded 2.5 million or more CDR3-containing paired-end reads. TCRdb recomputed calls from the 5' RACE reads with MiXCR, one row per CDR3 protein. The table has nearly 800,000 distinct CDR3 sequences, around 50% seen once. This clonotype was observed a single time. Its antigen is not known. The receptor was isolated from a man aged 40-55 years in good health. V usage is TRBV29-1 and J usage is TRBJ2-1, with D perhaps TRBD1 (5 bases). The sequenced sample was blood. DNA of the CDR3: TGCAGCGTTGGGACACCTAGTTCGAGCTCCTACAATGAGCAGTTCTTC. Its translation is CSVGTPSSSSYNEQFF.